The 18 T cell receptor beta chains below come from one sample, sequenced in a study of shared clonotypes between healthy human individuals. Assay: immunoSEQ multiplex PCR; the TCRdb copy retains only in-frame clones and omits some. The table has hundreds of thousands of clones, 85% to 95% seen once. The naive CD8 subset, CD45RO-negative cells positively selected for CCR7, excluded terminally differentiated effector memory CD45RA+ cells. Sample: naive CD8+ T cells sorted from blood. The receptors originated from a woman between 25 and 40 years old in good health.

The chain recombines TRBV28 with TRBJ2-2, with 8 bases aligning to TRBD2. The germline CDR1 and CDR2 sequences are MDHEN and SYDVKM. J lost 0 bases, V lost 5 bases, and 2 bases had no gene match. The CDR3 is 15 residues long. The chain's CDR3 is CASSPGLANTGELFF. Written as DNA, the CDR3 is TGTGCCAGCAGTCCGGGACTAGCGAACACCGGGGAGCTGTTTTTT.

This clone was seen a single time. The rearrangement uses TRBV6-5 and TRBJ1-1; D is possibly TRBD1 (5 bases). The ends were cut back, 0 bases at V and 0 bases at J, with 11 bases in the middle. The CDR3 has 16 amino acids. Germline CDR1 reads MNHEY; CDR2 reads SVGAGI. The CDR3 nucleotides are TGTGCCAGCAGTTACTCTGTGGGGGAAATGAACACTGAAGCTTTCTTT. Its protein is CASSYSVGEMNTEAFF.

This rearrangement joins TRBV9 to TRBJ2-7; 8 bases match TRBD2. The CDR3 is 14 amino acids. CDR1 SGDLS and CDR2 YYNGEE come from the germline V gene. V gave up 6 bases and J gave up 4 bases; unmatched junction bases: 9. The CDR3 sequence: CASKQGLGMYEQYF. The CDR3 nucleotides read TGTGCCAGCAAGCAGGGACTAGGGATGTACGAGCAGTACTTC.

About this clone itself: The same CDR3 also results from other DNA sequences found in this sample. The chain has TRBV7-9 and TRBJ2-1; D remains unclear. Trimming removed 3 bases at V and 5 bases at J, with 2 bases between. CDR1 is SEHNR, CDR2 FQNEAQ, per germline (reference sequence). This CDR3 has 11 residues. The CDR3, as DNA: TGTGCCAGCAGCTTGGACAATGAGCAGTTCTTC. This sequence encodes CASSLDNEQFF. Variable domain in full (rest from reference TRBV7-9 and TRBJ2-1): DTGVSQNPRHKITKRGQNVTFRCDPISEHNRLYWYRQTLGQGPEFLTYFQNEAQLEKSRLLSDRFSAERPKGSFSTLEIQRTEQGDSAMYLCASSLDNEQFFGPGTRLTVL.

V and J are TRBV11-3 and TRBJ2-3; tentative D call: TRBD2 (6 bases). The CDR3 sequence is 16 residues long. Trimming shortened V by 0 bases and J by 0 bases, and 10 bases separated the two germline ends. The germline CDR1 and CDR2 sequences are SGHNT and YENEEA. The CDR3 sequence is CASSLERGLSTDTQYF. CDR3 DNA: TGTGCCAGCAGCTTAGAGCGGGGCCTTAGCACAGATACGCAGTATTTT.

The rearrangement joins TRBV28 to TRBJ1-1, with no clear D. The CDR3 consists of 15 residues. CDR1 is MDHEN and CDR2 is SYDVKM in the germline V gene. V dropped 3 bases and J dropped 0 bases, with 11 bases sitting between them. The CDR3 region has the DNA TGTGCCAGCAGTTTCACCCCGCCCGTGAACACTGAAGCTTTCTTT. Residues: CASSFTPPVNTEAFF.

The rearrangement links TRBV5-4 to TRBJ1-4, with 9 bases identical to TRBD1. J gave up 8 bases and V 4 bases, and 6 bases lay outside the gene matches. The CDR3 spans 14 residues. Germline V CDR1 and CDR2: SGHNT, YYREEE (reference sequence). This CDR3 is CASSHDRGNEKLFF. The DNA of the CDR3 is TGTGCCAGCAGCCATGACAGGGGGAACGAAAAACTGTTTTTT. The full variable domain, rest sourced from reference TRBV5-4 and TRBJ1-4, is ETGVTQSPTHLIKTRGQQVTLRCSSQSGHNTVSWYQQALGQGPQFIFQYYREEENGRGNFPPRFSGLQFPNYSSELNVNALELDDSALYLCASSHDRGNEKLFFGSGTQLSVL.

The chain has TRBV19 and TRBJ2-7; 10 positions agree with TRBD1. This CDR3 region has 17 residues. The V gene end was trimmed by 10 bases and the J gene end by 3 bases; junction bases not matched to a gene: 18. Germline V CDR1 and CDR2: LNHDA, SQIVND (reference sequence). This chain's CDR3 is CATSPGTGVHEFYEQYF. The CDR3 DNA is TGTGCCACGAGCCCCGGGACAGGGGTCCACGAGTTCTACGAGCAGTACTTC.

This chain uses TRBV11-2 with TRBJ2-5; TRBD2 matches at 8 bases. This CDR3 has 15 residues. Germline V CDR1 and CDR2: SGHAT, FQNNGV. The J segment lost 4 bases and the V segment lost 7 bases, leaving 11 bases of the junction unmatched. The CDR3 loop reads CASMGAGVLGETQYF. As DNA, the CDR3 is TGTGCCAGCATGGGAGCGGGAGTTCTCGGAGAGACCCAGTACTTC.

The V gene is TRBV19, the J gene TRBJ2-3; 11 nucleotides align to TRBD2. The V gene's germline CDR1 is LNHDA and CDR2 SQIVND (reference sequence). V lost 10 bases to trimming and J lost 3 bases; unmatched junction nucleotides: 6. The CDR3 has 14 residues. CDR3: CATVAGGPTDTQYF. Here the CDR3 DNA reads TGTGCCACCGTAGCGGGAGGGCCAACAGATACGCAGTATTTT.

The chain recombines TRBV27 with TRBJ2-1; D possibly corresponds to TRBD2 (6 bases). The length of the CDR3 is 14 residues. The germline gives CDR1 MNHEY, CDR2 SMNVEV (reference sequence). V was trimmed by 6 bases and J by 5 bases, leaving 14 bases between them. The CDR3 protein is CASSLLAAHNEQFF. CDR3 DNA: TGTGCCAGCAGCCTACTAGCCGCACACAATGAGCAGTTCTTC.

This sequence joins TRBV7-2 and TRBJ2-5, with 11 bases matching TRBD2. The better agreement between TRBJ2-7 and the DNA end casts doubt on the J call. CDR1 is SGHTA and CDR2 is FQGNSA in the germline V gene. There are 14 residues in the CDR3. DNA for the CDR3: TGTGCCAGCTCCGAGGGGACTAGCGGCTACGAGCAGTACTTC. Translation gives CASSEGTSGYEQYF.

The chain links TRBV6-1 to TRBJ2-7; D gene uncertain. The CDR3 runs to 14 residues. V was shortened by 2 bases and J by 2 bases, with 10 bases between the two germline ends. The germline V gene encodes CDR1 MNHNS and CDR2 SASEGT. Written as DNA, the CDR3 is TGTGCCAGCAGTGAAATGGGTTACCCCTACGAGCAGTACTTC. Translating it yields CASSEMGYPYEQYF.

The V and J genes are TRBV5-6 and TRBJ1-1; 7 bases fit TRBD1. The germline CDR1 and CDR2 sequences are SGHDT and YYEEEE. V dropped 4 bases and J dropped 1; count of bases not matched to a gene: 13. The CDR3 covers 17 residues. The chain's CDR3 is CASSTISRQGTNTEAFF. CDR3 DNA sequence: TGTGCCAGCAGCACCATAAGTAGACAGGGAACGAACACTGAAGCTTTCTTT.

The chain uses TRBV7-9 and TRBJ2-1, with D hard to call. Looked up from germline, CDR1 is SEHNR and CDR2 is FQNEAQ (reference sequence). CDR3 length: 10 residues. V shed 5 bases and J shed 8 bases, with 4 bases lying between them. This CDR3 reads CASSGHEQFF. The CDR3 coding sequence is TGTGCCAGCAGCGGCCATGAGCAGTTCTTC.

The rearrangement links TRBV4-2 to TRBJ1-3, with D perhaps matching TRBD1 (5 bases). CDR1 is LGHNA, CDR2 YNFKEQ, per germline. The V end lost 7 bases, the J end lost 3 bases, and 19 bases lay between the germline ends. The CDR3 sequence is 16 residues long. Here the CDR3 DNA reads TGTGCCAGCAAGGACGTAGGGGAGGGCTATGGAAACACCATATATTTT. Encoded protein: CASKDVGEGYGNTIYF.

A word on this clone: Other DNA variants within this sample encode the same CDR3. CDR3 bases: TGTGCCAGCAGTTCCGGGACTAGCGGGACCGGGGAGCTGTTTTTT. Residues: CASSSGTSGTGELFF. The rearrangement joins TRBV27 to TRBJ2-2, with TRBD2 identical over 12 bases. This CDR3 spans 15 amino acids. Trimming took 4 bases from V and 5 from J; bases not matched to a gene: 2. CDR1 is MNHEY and CDR2 is SMNVEV in the germline V gene (reference sequence).

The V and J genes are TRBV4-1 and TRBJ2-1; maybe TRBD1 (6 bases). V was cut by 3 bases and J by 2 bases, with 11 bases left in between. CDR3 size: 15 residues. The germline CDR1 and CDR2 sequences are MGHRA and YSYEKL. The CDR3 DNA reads TGCGCCAGCAGCCATCCAGGGGCGCCCTACAATGAGCAGTTCTTC. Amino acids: CASSHPGAPYNEQFF.